This TCR beta chain was recorded in a study of blood T cell repertoires in COVID-19. Per the study methods: Amplification of reference gene primers provided the estimated nucleated cell counts. Clones were read by immunoSEQ multiplex PCR, and TCRdb kept only the in-frame ones, dropping some. V and J calls and clone size are those listed in that table; D and trimming were worked out from the DNA. The table records approximately 480,000 clones, about 91% of them present only once. Between the trimmed V and J ends, which lost 0 bases and 4 bases, there was a span of 8 bases. Per germline, CDR1 SGHRS and CDR2 YFSETQ. The CDR3 loop spans 14 amino acids.

This TCR derives from a man aged 18 to 29 with COVID-19, enrolled during active disease. The J gene is TRBJ1-3, the V gene TRBV5-1, with D tentatively TRBD1 (5 bases). The sequenced sample was peripheral blood. The CDR3 region has the DNA TGCGCCAGCAGCTTGGACCAGGGAGGAAACACCATATATTTT. Its translation: CASSLDQGGNTIYF.